The present TCR beta chain was sequenced within a study of prognosis after radiotherapy for stage I lung cancer. Study background: The study gave no patient concurrent therapy with stereotactic body radiotherapy.

It was by two-round multiplex PCR that TCR beta CDR3 was amplified from genomic DNA. Amplification during the initial PCR round employed primers specific to each TRBV and TRBJ gene. Universal primers were used for second-round PCR. TCRdb re-analysed the multiplex PCR reads in MiXCR, keeping a single row per CDR3 protein. The table shows tens of thousands of distinct CDR3 sequences, with roughly 25% occurring only once. This clonotype has a count of ten or more. This CDR3 has 13 amino acids. From germline, CDR1 is SGDLS and CDR2 YYNGEE. With 4 bases clipped from V and 10 bases from J, the junction kept 6 bases outside the gene matches.

The rearrangement links TRBV9 to TRBJ2-1; TRBD2 agrees at 9 bases. The sequenced sample was PBMCs, obtained before or after stereotactic body radiation therapy (not recorded which). This TCR came from a donor aged 50 or older with non-small cell lung cancer. The CDR3 here is CASSTRLAEEQFF. The CDR3, as DNA: TGTGCCAGCAGCACACGACTAGCGGAGGAGCAGTTCTTC.